This TCR beta chain emerged from a study of human T cells and chemical hapten exposure. Study conclusions and caveats: Versus controls, expanded TCRs had significantly more large CDR3 similarity clusters.

This clonotype was seen a few times. Its antigen is as yet unknown. The germline V gene has CDR1 SGHTA and CDR2 FQGNSA. V lost 1 base to trimming and J lost 3 bases, with 8 bases between them. The CDR3 spans 14 residues. TCRdb reprocessed the RACE reads with MiXCR, giving one entry per CDR3 protein. The data hold around 120,000 distinct CDR3 sequences, with around 13% observed a single time. The time point denotes: patch test 1, 2 weeks after DPC sensitization. As to treatment: therapeutic diphenylcyclopropenone sensitization with weekly scalp DPC. The specimen was whole blood, collected in connection with sensitization to the hapten diphenylcyclopropenone (DPC). This TCR came from a man between 18 and 29 years old with alopecia areata. Some clones in this sample may be carry-over from other donors' samples. V gene TRBV7-2 combines with J gene TRBJ2-3; no definite D call. CDR3 sequence reads: CASSLEVLTDTQYF. CDR3 coding DNA: TGTGCCAGCAGCTTAGAGGTCTTAACAGATACGCAGTATTTT.